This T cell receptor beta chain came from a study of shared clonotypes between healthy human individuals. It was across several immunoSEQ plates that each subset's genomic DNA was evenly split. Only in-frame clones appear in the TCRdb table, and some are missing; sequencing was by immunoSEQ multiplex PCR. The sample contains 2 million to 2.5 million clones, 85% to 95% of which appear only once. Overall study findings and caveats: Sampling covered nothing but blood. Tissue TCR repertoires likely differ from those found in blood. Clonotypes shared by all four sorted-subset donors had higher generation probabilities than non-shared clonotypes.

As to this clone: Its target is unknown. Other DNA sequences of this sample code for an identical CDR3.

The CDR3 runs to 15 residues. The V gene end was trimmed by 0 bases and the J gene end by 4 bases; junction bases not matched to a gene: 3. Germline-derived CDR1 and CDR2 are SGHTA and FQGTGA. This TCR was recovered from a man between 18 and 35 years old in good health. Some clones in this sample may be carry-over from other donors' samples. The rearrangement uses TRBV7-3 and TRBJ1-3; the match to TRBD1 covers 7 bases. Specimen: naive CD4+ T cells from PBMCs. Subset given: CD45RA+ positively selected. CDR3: CASSLTGGSGNTIYF. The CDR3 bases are TGTGCCAGCAGCTTAACAGGGGGCTCCGGAAACACCATATATTTT.